This T cell receptor (beta chain) was sequenced during a study of T-cell reconstitution after alpha-beta-depleted transplantation in children (dated by TCRdb to 2016 to 2018). In terms of the full investigation: Using TCR repertoire profiling, the study quantitatively followed how T-cell immune reconstitution unfolded in children after TCRalphabeta/CD19-depleted allogeneic hematopoietic cell transplantation.

CDR1 MDHEN and CDR2 SYDVKM are derived from the germline V gene. The CDR3, cysteine through phenylalanine, is 13 amino acids long. CDR3 DNA only is kept here, 39 bases in frame from base 1. Worth noting for this clonotype: What this receptor recognizes is not known. Relative to the germline gene, one junction end is altered; a read error may explain this.

The library was produced with PCR. Sequencing used an Illumina HiSeq 2500. TCR libraries were prepared with molecular barcoding, using unique molecular identifiers to normalize TCRbeta repertoire quantification. Using fastp trimming at Q25 and MiXCR clonotype assembly, TCRdb reanalyzed the public sequencing data and kept in-frame beta chains. Entries are consolidated by CDR3 protein sequence, retaining the most common genes and DNA. The sample includes 450,000 to 600,000 distinct CDR3 sequences, with about a sixth observed a single time. The ten largest clones take up roughly 3.3% of the sample. The specimen was PBMCs from the stem cell graft donor, collected from the stem cell graft. The chain couples TRBV28 to TRBJ1-1; there is no confident call for the D gene. The clonotype originates from a human donor who donated a stem cell graft to a child with acute lymphoblastic leukemia. The CDR3 region has the sequence CASTPRSAFPRKF. The DNA is as follows: TGTGCCAGCACCCCCAGGTCGGCCTTTCCCCGAAAATTT.